This record looks at one T cell receptor beta chain sequence and its context. Its antigen is currently not known. One base away there is no much larger clone; base qualities are not given. This specimen comes from a study of blood T cell repertoires in COVID-19 (dated by TCRdb to about 2020). Concerning the study at large: Collaborator samples came from the United States, Italy and Spain and covered acute and convalescent phases of COVID-19. The dataset comprised deeply sampled blood TCRbeta repertoires from subjects exposed to, actively infected with, or recovered from COVID-19. A de-identified subject ID, COVID-19 status, age in years and sex were almost always included in the sample metadata. The samples were drawn from the first 160 participants of the ongoing ImmuneRACE study and from 1,200 or so subjects provided by 6 global collaborators. The prospective study material was composed of cDNA or gDNA derived from T cells, B-cell-depleted T cells, or PBMCs. Where HLA class I and class II types were available, the types were taken from metadata supplied by the sample provider, not from assay-based typing. The repertoires were released in a freely available public database meant as a resource for research on the immune response to SARS-CoV-2.

The immunoSEQ Assay, a bias-controlled multiplex PCR, was used to amplify TCRbeta CDR3 regions from genomic DNA. The authors processed their data as follows. The number of nucleated cells in each sample was estimated by amplification of reference gene primers within the assay. To quantify the absolute abundance of each unique TCRbeta CDR3 rearrangement, sequence reads were collapsed and filtered. Productive Simpson clonality was computed per sample as the square root of Simpson's diversity index over productive rearrangements. TCRdb's version of the immuneACCESS table is confined to in-frame rearrangements and falls short of the full clone set. An unresolved V gene accounts for under half of the shortfall where checked; the remainder is of unknown origin. For V, J and clone size, that table is used; D and trimming come from the DNA. In all, the sample holds 100,000 to 120,000 clones, and over 75% of those were seen once. The ten largest clones represent 1.5% to 1.9% of the sample.

Each collaborating institution followed its own protocols to collect whole blood in K2EDTA tubes. For TCRbeta analysis, collaborators shipped samples as frozen whole blood, isolated PBMCs, or DNA extracted from either of those sample types. V is clipped by 3 bases and J by 2 bases, and the sequence between their germline boundaries is 18 bases long. From a lookup of the germline V gene (reference sequence), CDR1 and CDR2 are DFQATT and SNEGSKA. Including cysteine and phenylalanine, the CDR3 has 16 amino acids. The sequence is cut down to CDR3 DNA, 48 bases in frame from base 1. General conclusions and limits of the study: The amount of clinical and demographic metadata varied by source and participant and was provided uncurated.

The specimen sequenced was peripheral blood. The sequence is built from TRBV20-1 and TRBJ2-3; possibly the D gene is TRBD2, per 6 matching bases. The clonotype was recovered from a man between 45 and 60 years old with acute or convalescent COVID-19. The CDR3 is CSASGTSQRATDTQYF. The DNA is TGCAGTGCTAGTGGGACTTCCCAGAGGGCCACAGATACGCAGTATTTT.